This T cell receptor (beta chain) is from a study of blood T cell repertoires in COVID-19. Study at large: There were acute and convalescent COVID-19 samples, and they came from the United States, Italy and Spain. T cells, B-cell-depleted T cells, or PBMCs supplied cDNA or gDNA.

The CDR3 consists of 15 residues. Germline loops: CDR1 SGHDN, CDR2 FVKESK. V shed 4 bases and J shed 6 bases, with 17 bases lying between them. Source study methods: How many nucleated cells were present was estimated from reference gene primer amplification. Sequencing used immunoSEQ multiplex PCR; TCRdb keeps in-frame clones, though not all of them. V and J calls and clone size are as listed in that table; D and trimming were resolved from the DNA. There are under 350,000 clones in the sample; 75% to 90% occur only once, and about 4.2% lies in the top ten. The sequence was obtained from a man between 40 and 49 years old with acute or convalescent COVID-19. This chain links TRBV14 with TRBJ2-3, with D perhaps TRBD1 (6 bases). The sequencing sample was made of peripheral blood. This CDR3 is CASSRAGTFVDTQYF. CDR3 in DNA: TGTGCCAGCAGCCGCGCCGGGACATTCGTTGATACGCAGTATTTT.